This T cell receptor beta chain was recovered during a study of T cell clonality in common variable immunodeficiency. This clone was recorded at least ten times. Its antigen is not identified. Coverage ceases 3 residues before the CDR3 finishes, and the germline J gene fills in the end. Data came from immunoSEQ multiplex PCR; TCRdb stores just in-frame clones and leaves some out. Singletons are absent from the sample, which has about 52,000 clones. Germline lookup yields CDR1 SEHNR and CDR2 FQNEAQ (reference sequence). The CDR3 is made up of 14 amino acids. V was clipped by 6 bases and J by 4 bases; unmatched bases: 6. Each donor provided roughly 4.5 to 8.5 ml of heparinized whole blood. Study observations and caveats: T cell subpopulation sequencing would be needed to explain CVID clonality. Compared with controls, CVID subjects had fewer shared TCRbeta clones.

The sample comprised peripheral blood mononuclear cells. The sequence came from a person between 18 and 70 years old in good health. The V call is TRBV7-9, the J call TRBJ1-3; 7 bases map to TRBD1. Partial CDR3 DNA: TGTGCCAGCAGTGACAGGGTCGGAGGAAACACC. It yields the protein CASSDRVGGNT. The CDR3 in full is CASSDRVGGNTIYF.